The entry below describes one TCR beta chain. As yet, its antigen is unknown. A read error may produce the germline difference seen at one junction end. The data originate from a study of T cells after yellow fever vaccination. Findings of the study overall: Post-booster reappearance was seen for most primary-vaccination clones (about 96% CD4, roughly 86% CD8). Abundant clonotypes from the bulk population could have been carried over as contaminants into FACS-sorted repertoires.

Germline V gene sequence: CDR1 DFQATT, CDR2 SNEGSKA (reference sequence). The CDR3 is 14 amino acids. 5'RACE template switching added a universal primer site and UMIs to TCR cDNA. TCRdb re-derived calls from the 5' RACE reads in MiXCR, one entry per CDR3 protein. The sample lists fewer than 350,000 distinct CDR3 sequences, 4% to 5.5% occurring once. V usage is TRBV20-1 and J usage is TRBJ1-3, with a tentative D call TRBD1 (6 bases). This TCR derives from a man between 18 and 35 years old who received the YFV17D yellow fever vaccine. Sequencing used PBMCs, obtained 15 days after the yellow fever booster vaccination. The CDR3 region has the DNA TGCAGTGCAAGAGGACAGCACTCTGGAAACACCATATATTTT. Protein sequence: CSARGQHSGNTIYF.